This T cell receptor beta chain was recorded in a study of cytomegalovirus exposure and HLA in healthy donors (dated by TCRdb to about 2017). Background for the entire study: In an earlier analysis of 587 of the donors, around 290 Gb of sequence data and some 100 million unique TCR beta sequences from about 180 million T cells were reported. The study aimed to test whether signatures of past pathogen exposure could be identified by cataloging public T cell receptors. In an earlier analysis of roughly 580 of the donors, high-throughput TCR beta sequencing was used to judge whether each TCR beta V gene segment behaved as functional or pseudogenic. Class I and class II HLA loci were covered by the typing at four-digit resolution. Every discovery cohort repertoire had been produced on one sequencing platform. A later analysis re-examined previously published TCR beta repertoires from around 670 donors and added high-resolution HLA genotyping to investigate patterns of TCR occurrence. Among the approximately 400 genotyped donors, about 85% belonged to the genetic ancestry cluster associated with self-reported Caucasian donors. The study used immunosequencing to profile the T cell repertoires of 666 subjects and linked those repertoires to cytomegalovirus serostatus. In addition to the first cohort of approximately 670 subjects, a separate validation cohort of 120 different subjects was used. The study combined high-throughput TCR immunosequencing, statistical association of individual TCRs with disease status, and machine learning to predict cytomegalovirus infection status. About 320 gigabases of sequencing data and tens of millions of unique TCR sequences were included in an early release covering roughly 700 HLA-typed donors. Typing coverage differed by locus: A, B, C, DRB1 and DQB1 were typed in about 629-640 donors, DQA1 in approximately 520, DPA1 in around 600, and DPB1 in roughly 470. Donor age, sex, ethnicity and CMV serostatus were compiled alongside the repertoire data. Among about 400 genotyped donors of the cohort, an average of roughly 230,000 unique TCR beta nucleotide sequences was sequenced per donor, of which about 20% were non-productive. In the later analysis, no new phenotypic data were used to find candidate immune exposures; instead, reliance was placed on TCR beta sequences and their occurrence across donors. Several DR-DQ haplotypes were handled as single units for association and clustering because linkage in the cohort was strong. In a later genetic analysis, genome-wide SNP genotypes for about 55% of the 666 donors were used, and that subset was treated as a discovery cohort. Study-level results and caveats: A later analysis reported that several top co-occurrence clusters appeared linked to parvovirus B19, influenza, CMV and Epstein-Barr virus. Because counts were too low, roughly 16 rarely observed V segments, including chromosome 9 orphons, were left out of the earlier analysis of approximately 500 of the donors. Because some donors lacked HLA typing at each locus, the association tests relied only on the typed subset. An earlier analysis of 587 of the donors showed that most TCR beta V segments appeared in productive rearrangements either about 87% or about 30% of the time, which broadly matched IMGT annotations. In vitro tests confirmed that three of the cytomegalovirus-associated TCR beta chains recognize cytomegalovirus antigens. The study listed 150 to 200 TCR beta chains as associated with cytomegalovirus. When HLA alleles, especially DR and DQ, strongly co-occurred, attributing TCR associations to individual alleles was difficult. In a later analysis, HLA-associated TCR beta chains showed more clonal expansion and lower generation probabilities than non-associated chains that were equally common. A later analysis associated 15,000 or so TCR beta sequences with specific HLA alleles at a false discovery rate of 0.05. The sequencing pipeline was judged likely to have produced a cluster of highly shared sequence variants as a technical artifact. In this cohort, only TCR beta chains were sequenced, and detectable features were limited by the absence of alpha or paired-chain data. Immune exposure information for the cohort was limited to CMV serostatus. Most CMV-associated TCR beta chains appeared to be HLA-restricted in a later analysis, and the HLA associations seemed to be driven largely by CMV exposure. While some public TCRs were present in many individuals, most TCR sequences turned up only very rarely across donors. It was suggested by the authors that the approach could potentially be generalized to other disease states and immunological phenotypes. In a later analysis, the rate of TCR association differed among HLA loci, with DRB1 alleles having the most associated TCRs and HLA-C alleles having the fewest. The classifier was reported to diagnose cytomegalovirus status with high specificity and sensitivity in both the original cohort and the validation cohort. Some IMGT-functional V segments, including TRBV6-2 and TRBV6-3, could not be told apart with the 87-base-pair reads, so those segments were excluded. V-gene and J-gene trimming of TCR beta chains was associated with a missense DCLRE1C variant in a later genetic analysis, and the association was replicated in an independent cohort. According to a later genetic analysis, donors in an Asian-associated ancestry cluster had fewer N-insertions in productive TCRs than the approximately 670-donor mean. The presence/absence analyses assumed that sequencing depth was roughly uniform across donors, and that assumption may not be true. A further reported finding was that TCR beta sequences accurately predicted the HLA-A and HLA-B alleles for most subjects in the first cohort. Correlated functional status among segregating V segments might be attributable to linkage disequilibrium, but an unknown experimental factor could not be ruled out.

In regard to this clone: Its cognate antigen has yet to be identified. One base away there is no much larger clone; base qualities are not given.

The cohort consisted of 600 to 700 healthy bone marrow donors. All cohort members were sampled while nominally healthy, although unrecorded immune exposures were likely present. The donor tested CMV seropositive, placing the donor among the approximately 290 seropositive members of the cohort. Every donor gave a peripheral blood sample, and the peripheral blood mononuclear cells from that sample were used for TCR beta sequencing. Genomic DNA was extracted from the blood cell samples with the Qiagen DNeasy Blood Extraction Kit. The library was generated by the immunoSEQ multiplex PCR assay. A mixture of 60 forward primers for TCR Vbeta segments and 13 reverse primers for TCR Jbeta segments was used in the multiplex PCR. The CDR3 region of rearranged TCR beta genes was amplified from genomic DNA with a multiplex PCR assay. On the Illumina HiSeq System, the amplified TCR beta libraries were sequenced as 87-base-pair reads. In the authors' own workflow: A later analysis counted about 76 million unique TCR beta chains across the 670 or so repertoires, and approximately 11 million of these chains were shared by at least two donors. Raw reads were error-corrected and collapsed into unique sequences by a nearest-neighbor algorithm in which closely related sequences were merged to remove PCR and sequencing errors. CDR3 sequences were aligned to IMGT reference sequences to assign V, D and J gene segments. For a sequence to be retained, a match of at least six nucleotides was required to both a V gene segment and a J gene segment. A rearrangement counted as productive if the CDR3 had no stop codons and remained in frame with V and J, and every other rearrangement counted as non-productive. CDR3 was defined by IMGT convention, running from the second conserved V-encoded cysteine to the conserved J-encoded phenylalanine. The earlier analysis of about 640 of the donors excluded any sequence lacking an unambiguous match to a single V gene segment. In an earlier analysis of approximately 610 of the donors, V segments were called functional above 56.7% productive rearrangements and were called segregating when the between-donor standard deviation exceeded 5%. A statistical classification framework was developed to diagnose cytomegalovirus status using the catalog of TCR beta chain sequences. In a later analysis, V and J genes were assigned by comparing TCR nucleotide sequences against IMGT/GENE-DB human TR gene sequences. Using the TCRdist pipeline, a later analysis assigned CDR3 sequences along with most-parsimonious VDJ recombination scenarios. A later analysis defined each TCR beta chain by its CDR3 amino acid sequence plus V-gene family, and excluded reads lacking a unique V-gene family. To address suspected cross-contamination and a sequencing artifact, a later analysis removed some 620 highly shared, low-generation-probability nucleotide sequences. In a later analysis, a clonal expansion index was calculated for each public chain from normalized within-repertoire ranks of inferred template counts. A later analysis computed generation probabilities with a VDJ recombination model fitted to out-of-frame rearrangements, and checked the results against IGoR. Hypergeometric tests were used in a later analysis to score TCR-TCR, TCR-HLA and TCR-CMV co-occurrence, with a repertoire-size bias correction applied to the TCR pairs. To estimate false discovery rates, a later analysis permuted the HLA or CMV assignments 20 times. In a later analysis, co-occurring TCRs were grouped using DBSCAN, and TCRdist sequence similarity was added for clustering within HLA-allele-positive subsets. Repertoires with fewer than 30,000 or more than 120,000 public chains, plus five repertoires with anomalous nucleotide sharing, were excluded from co-occurrence clustering. In TCRdb, the immuneACCESS table is reduced to in-frame sequences with V and J assigned. These tables do not hold every clone; where another copy was compared, an unresolved V gene accounts for under half, and the others remain unexplained. The V and J calls and clone size were taken over from that table, and D and trimming were inferred from the DNA. This sample gives over 100,000 clones in total; about three fifths of them show up just once. The biggest ten clones account for roughly 8.6% of the sample.

The germline V gene (reference sequence) supplies CDR1 MNHEY and CDR2 SMNVEV. The CDR3 goes from the cysteine to the phenylalanine over 14 residues. The DNA shown is the 42-base CDR3, in frame from base 1. V gives up 5 bases and J gives up 6 bases, and the segment between their germline ends measures 14 bases. Sequencing was performed on PBMCs. This chain joins TRBV27 to TRBJ1-5; D gene: possibly TRBD1, on 6 matching bases. This receptor was identified in a middle-aged woman in good health and CMV-seropositive. The CDR3 is CASSVGGLGQPQHF. The DNA reads TGTGCCAGCAGTGTAGGGGGTCTCGGTCAGCCCCAGCATTTT.